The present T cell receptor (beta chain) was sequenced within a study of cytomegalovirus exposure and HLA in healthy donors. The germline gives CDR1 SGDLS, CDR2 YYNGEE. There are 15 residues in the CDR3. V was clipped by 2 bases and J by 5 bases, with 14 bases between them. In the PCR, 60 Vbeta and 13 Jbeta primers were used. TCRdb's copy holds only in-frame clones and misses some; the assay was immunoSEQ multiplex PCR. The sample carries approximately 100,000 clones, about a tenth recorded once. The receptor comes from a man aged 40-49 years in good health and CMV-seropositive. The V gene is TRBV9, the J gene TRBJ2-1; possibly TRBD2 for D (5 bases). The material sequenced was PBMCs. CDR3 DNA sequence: TGTGCCAGCAGCGTTTCGGGGATTGGGCACAATGAGCAGTTCTTC. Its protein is CASSVSGIGHNEQFF.